The T cell receptor beta chain under discussion was sequenced for a study of shared clonotypes between healthy human individuals. The data were produced by immunoSEQ multiplex PCR, yet TCRdb's version contains in-frame clones alone and is incomplete. This sample has millions of clones, with roughly 94% found just once. Trimming stripped 3 bases from V and 2 bases from J, with 14 bases between. CDR1 is SGHNT, CDR2 YENEEA, per germline. The CDR3 covers 15 residues. The genes are TRBV11-3 and TRBJ2-7, with a weak D call TRBD2 (6 bases). The receptor comes from a man younger than 30 in good health. The sample taken for sequencing was naive CD4+ T cells sorted from blood. The subset is: CD45RA+ positively selected. CDR3 loop: CASSLSVGGAYEQYF. Written as DNA, the CDR3 is TGTGCCAGCAGCTTGTCAGTCGGGGGAGCCTACGAGCAGTACTTC.